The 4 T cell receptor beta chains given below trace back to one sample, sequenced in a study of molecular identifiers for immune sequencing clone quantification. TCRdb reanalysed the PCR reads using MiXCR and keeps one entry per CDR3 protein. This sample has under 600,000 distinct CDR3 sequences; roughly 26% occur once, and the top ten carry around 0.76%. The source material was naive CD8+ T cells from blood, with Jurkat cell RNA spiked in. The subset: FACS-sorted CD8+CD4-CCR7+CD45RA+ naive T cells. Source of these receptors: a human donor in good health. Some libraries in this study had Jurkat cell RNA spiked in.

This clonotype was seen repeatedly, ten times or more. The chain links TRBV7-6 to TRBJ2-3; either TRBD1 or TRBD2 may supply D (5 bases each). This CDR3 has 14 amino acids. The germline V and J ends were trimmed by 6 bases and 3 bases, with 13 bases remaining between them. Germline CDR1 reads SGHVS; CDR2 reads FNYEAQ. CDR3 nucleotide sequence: TGTGCCAGCAGTTTAAGTGGGGGAACAGATACGCAGTATTTT. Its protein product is CASSLSGGTDTQYF.

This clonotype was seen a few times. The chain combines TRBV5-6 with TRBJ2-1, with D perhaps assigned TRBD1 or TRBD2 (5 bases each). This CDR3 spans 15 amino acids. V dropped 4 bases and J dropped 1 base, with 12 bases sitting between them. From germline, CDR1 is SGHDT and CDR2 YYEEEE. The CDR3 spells CASSPGTRSYNEQFF. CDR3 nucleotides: TGTGCCAGCAGCCCCGGGACCCGGTCCTACAATGAGCAGTTCTTC.

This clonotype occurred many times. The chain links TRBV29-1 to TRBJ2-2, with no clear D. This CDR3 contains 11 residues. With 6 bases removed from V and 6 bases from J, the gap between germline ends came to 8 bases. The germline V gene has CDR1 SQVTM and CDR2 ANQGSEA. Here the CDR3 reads CSVSQSGELFF. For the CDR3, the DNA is TGCAGCGTGAGCCAGTCCGGGGAGCTGTTTTTT.

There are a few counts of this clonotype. CDR3 DNA sequence: TGTGCCTCAGAGGGGGTGACCTACGAGCAGTACTTC. The encoded protein is CASEGVTYEQYF. This chain uses TRBV30 with TRBJ2-7; maybe TRBD1 (6 bases). V was clipped by 7 bases and J by 2 bases, with 12 bases between them. Germline V CDR1 and CDR2: GTSNPN, SVGIG (reference sequence). The CDR3 totals 12 residues.